This T cell receptor (beta chain) was recovered during a study of T cell responses to AZD1222 COVID-19 vaccine. Study observations and caveats: Vaccine-associated CD4 TCRs ranged over spike, dominating at 160-218 and 743-854.

The table came from immunoSEQ multiplex PCR; TCRdb's copy has only in-frame clones and leaves some out. The data hold about 97,000 clones, with about 88% observed a single time. The CDR3 sequence is 12 residues long. V gave up 7 bases and J gave up 9 bases, with 10 bases separating them. From germline, CDR1 is MNHNY and CDR2 SVGAGI (reference sequence). Details on this clone: Its specificity is unknown.

The chain carries TRBV6-6 and TRBJ1-6; D is perhaps TRBD1 (5 bases). The sequence came from an adult in good health. The specimen comprised peripheral blood, sampled on day 0 of AZD1222 vaccination. In DNA, the CDR3 is TGTGCCAGCACAGAAGGGGCTTCACCCCTCCACTTT. It yields the protein CASTEGASPLHF.